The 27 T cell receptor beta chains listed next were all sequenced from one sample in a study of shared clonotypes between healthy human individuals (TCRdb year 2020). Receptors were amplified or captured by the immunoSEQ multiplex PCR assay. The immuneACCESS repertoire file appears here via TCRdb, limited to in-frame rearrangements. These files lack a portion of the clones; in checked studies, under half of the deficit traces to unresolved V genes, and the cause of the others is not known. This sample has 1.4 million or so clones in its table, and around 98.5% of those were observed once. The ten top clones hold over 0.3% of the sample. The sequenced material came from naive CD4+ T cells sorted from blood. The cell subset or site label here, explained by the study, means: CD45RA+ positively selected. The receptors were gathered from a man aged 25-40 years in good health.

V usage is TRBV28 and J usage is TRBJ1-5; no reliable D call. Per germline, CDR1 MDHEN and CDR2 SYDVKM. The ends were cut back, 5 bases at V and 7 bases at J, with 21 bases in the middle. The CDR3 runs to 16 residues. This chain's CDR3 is CASSPSRASLGQPQHF. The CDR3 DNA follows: TGTGCCAGCAGTCCGTCGAGGGCCTCCCTGGGCCAGCCCCAGCATTTT.

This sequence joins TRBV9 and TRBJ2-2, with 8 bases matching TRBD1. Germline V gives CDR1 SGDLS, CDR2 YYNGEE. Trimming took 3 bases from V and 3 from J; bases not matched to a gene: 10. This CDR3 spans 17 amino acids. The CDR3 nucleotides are TGTGCCAGCAGCGCCAGGACAGGGCCTATTGACACCGGGGAGCTGTTTTTT. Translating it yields CASSARTGPIDTGELFF.

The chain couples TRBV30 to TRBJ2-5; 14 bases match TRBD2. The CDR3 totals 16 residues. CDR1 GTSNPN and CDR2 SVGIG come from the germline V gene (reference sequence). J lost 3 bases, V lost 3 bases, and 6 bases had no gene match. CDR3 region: CAWSRLAGGIKETQYF. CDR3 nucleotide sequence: TGTGCCTGGAGCCGACTAGCGGGAGGGATTAAAGAGACCCAGTACTTC.

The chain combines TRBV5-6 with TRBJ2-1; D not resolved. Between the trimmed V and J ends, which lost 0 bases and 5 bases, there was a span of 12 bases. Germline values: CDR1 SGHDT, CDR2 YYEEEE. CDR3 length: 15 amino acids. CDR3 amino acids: CASSLGATNHNEQFF. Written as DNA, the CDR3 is TGTGCCAGCAGCTTGGGTGCAACCAACCACAATGAGCAGTTCTTC.

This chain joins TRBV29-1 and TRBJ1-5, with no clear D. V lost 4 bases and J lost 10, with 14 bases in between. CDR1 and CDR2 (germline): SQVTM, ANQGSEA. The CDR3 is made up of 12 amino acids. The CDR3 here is CSVGAVNSPQHF. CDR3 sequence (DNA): TGCAGCGTTGGGGCAGTCAATAGCCCCCAGCATTTT.

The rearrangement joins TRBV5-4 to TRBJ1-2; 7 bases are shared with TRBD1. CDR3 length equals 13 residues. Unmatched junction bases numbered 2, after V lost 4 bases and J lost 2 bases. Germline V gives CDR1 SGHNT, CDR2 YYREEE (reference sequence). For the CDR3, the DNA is TGTGCCAGCAGCGCGGGACAGAACTATGGCTACACCTTC. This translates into CASSAGQNYGYTF.

The CDR3 region has the DNA TGTGCCAGCAGCCCACCTTGGACTAGCGGGAGTGCGGAGCAGTTCTTC. The encoded protein is CASSPPWTSGSAEQFF. The genes are TRBV9 and TRBJ2-1; 13 bases are a match to TRBD2. CDR3 length: 16 amino acids. Germline V gene data show CDR1 as SGDLS and CDR2 as YYNGEE. Trimming removed 4 bases from V and 10 bases from J; junction bases left unmatched: 11. The full variable domain, with the rest looked up from reference TRBV9 and TRBJ2-1, is DSGVTQTPKHLITATGQRVTLRCSPRSGDLSVYWYQQSLDQGLQFLIQYYNGEERAKGNILERFSAQQFPDLHSELNLSSLELGDSALYFCASSPPWTSGSAEQFFGPGTRLTVL.

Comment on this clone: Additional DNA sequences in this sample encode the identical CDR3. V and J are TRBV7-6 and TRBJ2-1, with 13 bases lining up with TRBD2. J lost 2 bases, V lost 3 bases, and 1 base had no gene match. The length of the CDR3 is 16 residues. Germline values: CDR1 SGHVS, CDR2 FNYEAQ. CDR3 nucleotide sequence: TGTGCCAGCAGCTTGGGACTAGCGGGGACCTACAATGAGCAGTTCTTC. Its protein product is CASSLGLAGTYNEQFF. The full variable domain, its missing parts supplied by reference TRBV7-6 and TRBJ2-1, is GAGVSQSPRYKVTKRGQDVALRCDPISGHVSLYWYRQALGQGPEFLTYFNYEAQQDKSGLPNDRFSAERPEGSISTLTIQRTEQRDSAMYRCASSLGLAGTYNEQFFGPGTRLTVL.

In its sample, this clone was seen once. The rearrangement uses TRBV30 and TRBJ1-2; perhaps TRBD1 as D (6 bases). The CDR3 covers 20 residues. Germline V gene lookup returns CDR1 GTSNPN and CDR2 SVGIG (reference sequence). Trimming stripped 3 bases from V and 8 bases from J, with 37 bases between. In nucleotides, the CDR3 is TGTGCCTGGAGGACCTTCCGAAAAATCACCGGGACACAAACCCTTCCCGGCTACACCTTC. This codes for CAWRTFRKITGTQTLPGYTF.

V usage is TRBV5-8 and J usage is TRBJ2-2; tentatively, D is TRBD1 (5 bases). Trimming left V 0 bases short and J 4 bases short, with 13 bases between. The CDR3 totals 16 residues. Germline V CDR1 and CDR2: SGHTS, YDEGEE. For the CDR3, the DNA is TGTGCCAGCAGCTTGGGTCTGGCTAGGGGCACCGGGGAGCTGTTTTTT. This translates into CASSLGLARGTGELFF. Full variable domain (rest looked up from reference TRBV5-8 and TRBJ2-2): EAGVTQSPTHLIKTRGQQATLRCSPISGHTSVYWYQQALGLGLQFLLWYDEGEERNRGNFPPRFSGRQFPNYSSELNVNALELEDSALYLCASSLGLARGTGELFFGEGSRLTVL.

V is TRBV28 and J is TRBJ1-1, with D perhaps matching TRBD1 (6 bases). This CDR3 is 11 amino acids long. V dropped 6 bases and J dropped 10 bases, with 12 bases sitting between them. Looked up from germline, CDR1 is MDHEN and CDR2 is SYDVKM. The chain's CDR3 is CASRATGRAFF. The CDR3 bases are TGTGCCAGCAGGGCGACAGGACGAGCTTTCTTT.

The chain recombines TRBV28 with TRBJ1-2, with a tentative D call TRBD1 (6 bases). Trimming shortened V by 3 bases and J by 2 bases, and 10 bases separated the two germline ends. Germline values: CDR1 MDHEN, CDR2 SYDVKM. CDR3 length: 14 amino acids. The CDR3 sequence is CASSLEGVNYGYTF. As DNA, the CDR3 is TGTGCCAGCAGTTTGGAGGGGGTCAACTATGGCTACACCTTC.

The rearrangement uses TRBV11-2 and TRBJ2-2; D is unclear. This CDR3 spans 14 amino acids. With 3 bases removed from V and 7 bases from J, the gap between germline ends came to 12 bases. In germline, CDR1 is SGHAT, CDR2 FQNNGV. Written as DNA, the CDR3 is TGTGCCAGCAGCTTTGTTTTCGAAGGCGGGGAGCTGTTTTTT. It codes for CASSFVFEGGELFF.

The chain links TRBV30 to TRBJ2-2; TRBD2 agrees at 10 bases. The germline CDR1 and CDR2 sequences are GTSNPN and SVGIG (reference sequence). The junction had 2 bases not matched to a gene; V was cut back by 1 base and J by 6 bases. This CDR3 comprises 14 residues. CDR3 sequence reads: CAWSGLAGAGELFF. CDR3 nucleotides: TGTGCCTGGAGTGGTCTAGCGGGAGCCGGGGAGCTGTTTTTT.

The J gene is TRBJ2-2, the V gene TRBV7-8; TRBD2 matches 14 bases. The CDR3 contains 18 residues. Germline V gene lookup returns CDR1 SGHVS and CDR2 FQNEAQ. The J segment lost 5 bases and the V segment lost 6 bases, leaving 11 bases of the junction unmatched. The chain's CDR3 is CASSRPGTSGRGTGELFF. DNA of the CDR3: TGTGCCAGCAGTCGCCCCGGGACTAGCGGGAGAGGGACCGGGGAGCTGTTTTTT.

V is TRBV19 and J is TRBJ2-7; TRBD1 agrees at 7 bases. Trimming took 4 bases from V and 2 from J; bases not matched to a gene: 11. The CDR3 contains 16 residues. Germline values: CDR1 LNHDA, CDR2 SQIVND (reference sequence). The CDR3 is CASSNRQGSGPYEQYF. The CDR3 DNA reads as TGTGCCAGTAGTAATAGACAGGGATCGGGACCCTACGAGCAGTACTTC. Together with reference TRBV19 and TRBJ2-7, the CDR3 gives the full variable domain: DGGITQSPKYLFRKEGQNVTLSCEQNLNHDAMYWYRQDPGQGLRLIYYSQIVNDFQKGDIAEGYSVSREKKESFPLTVTSAQKNPTAFYLCASSNRQGSGPYEQYFGPGTRLTVT.

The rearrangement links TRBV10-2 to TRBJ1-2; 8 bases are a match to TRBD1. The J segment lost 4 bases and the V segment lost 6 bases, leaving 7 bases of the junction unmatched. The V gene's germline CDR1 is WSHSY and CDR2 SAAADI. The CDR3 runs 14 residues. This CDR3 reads CASSSDRGSYGYTF. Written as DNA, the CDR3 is TGCGCCAGCAGCTCAGACAGGGGAAGCTATGGCTACACCTTC.

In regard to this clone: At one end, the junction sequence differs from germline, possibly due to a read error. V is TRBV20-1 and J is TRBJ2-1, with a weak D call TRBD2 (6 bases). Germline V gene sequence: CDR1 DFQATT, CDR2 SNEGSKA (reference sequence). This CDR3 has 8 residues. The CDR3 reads CSARRAVF. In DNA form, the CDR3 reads TGCAGTGCTCGGAGGGCGGTCTTC.

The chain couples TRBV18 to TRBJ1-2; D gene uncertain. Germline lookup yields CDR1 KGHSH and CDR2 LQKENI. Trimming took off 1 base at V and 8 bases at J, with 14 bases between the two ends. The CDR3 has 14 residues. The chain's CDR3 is CASSPQGTQKGYTF. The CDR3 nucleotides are TGTGCCAGCTCACCACAGGGTACCCAAAAAGGCTACACCTTC.

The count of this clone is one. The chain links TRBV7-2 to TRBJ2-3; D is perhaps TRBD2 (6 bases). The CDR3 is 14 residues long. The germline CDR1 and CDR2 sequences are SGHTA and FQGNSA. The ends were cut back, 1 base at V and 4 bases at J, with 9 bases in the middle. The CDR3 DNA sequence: TGTGCCAGCAGCTTAGACCGGGGGTCAGATACGCAGTATTTT. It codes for CASSLDRGSDTQYF.

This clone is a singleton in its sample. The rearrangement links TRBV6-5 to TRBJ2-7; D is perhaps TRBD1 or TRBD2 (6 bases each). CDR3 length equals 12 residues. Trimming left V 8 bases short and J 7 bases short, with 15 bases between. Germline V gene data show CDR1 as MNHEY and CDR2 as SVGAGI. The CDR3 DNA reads TGTGCCAGCTTGTCGGGGGCGCGTGAGCAGTACTTC. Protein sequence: CASLSGAREQYF.

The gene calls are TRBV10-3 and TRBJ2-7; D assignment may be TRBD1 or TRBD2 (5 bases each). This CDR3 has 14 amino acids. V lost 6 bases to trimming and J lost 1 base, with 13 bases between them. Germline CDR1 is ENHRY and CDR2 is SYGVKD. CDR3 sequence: CAISQGASSYEQYF. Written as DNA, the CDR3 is TGTGCCATCAGCCAGGGAGCAAGTTCCTACGAGCAGTACTTC.

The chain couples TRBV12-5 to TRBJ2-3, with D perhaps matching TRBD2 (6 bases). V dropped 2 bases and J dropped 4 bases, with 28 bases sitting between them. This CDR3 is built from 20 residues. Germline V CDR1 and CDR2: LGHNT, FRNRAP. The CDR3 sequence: CASGLSGLSNPRLHADTQYF. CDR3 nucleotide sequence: TGTGCTAGTGGTTTGTCAGGACTATCTAACCCCCGGTTGCACGCAGATACGCAGTATTTT.

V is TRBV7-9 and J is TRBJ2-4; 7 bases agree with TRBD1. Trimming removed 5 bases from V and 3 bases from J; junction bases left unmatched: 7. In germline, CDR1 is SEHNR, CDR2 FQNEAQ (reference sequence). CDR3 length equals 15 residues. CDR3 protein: CASSPRWDSKNIQYF. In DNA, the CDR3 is TGTGCCAGCAGCCCGCGGTGGGACAGCAAAAACATTCAGTACTTC.

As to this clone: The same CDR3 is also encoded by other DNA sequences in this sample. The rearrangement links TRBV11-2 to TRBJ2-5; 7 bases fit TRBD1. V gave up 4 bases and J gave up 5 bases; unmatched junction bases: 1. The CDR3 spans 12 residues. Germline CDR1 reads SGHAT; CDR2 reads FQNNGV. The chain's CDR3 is CASSYRGETQYF. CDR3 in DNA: TGTGCCAGCAGCTACAGGGGTGAGACCCAGTACTTC.

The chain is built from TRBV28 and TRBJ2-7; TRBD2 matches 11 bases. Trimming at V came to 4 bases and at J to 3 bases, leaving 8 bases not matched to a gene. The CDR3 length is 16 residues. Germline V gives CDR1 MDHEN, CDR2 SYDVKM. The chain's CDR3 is CASSSLLAGGFYEQYF. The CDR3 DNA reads TGTGCCAGCAGTTCCCTTCTAGCGGGAGGCTTCTACGAGCAGTACTTC.

The CDR3 bases are TGTGCCAGCAGCCCCCCGGGACTCAGGGGATCAGATACGCAGTATTTT. Its translation: CASSPPGLRGSDTQYF. The V call is TRBV7-9, the J call TRBJ2-3; the D gene could be TRBD1 or TRBD2 (6 bases each). From germline, CDR1 is SEHNR and CDR2 FQNEAQ (reference sequence). V lost 5 bases, J lost 4 bases, and 19 bases lay in between. The CDR3 has 16 amino acids.